This T cell receptor (beta chain) appears in the sequencing data of a study of shared clonotypes between healthy human individuals. The CDR3 sequence is 14 residues long. Trimming shortened V by 0 bases and J by 1 base, and 7 bases separated the two germline ends. The germline V gene has CDR1 SGHNT and CDR2 YYREEE (reference sequence). Profiling relied on immunoSEQ multiplex PCR, and the TCRdb table lists in-frame clones only, not all of them. The repertoire holds 850,000 to 1,200,000 clones, approximately 72% seen once, with roughly 1.4% in the top ten. This sequence joins TRBV5-4 and TRBJ1-1; D is unresolved. This receptor was identified in a man younger than 30 in good health. The sample taken for sequencing was memory CD4+ T cells sorted from blood. Subset: CD45RA-negative fraction. The CDR3 is CASSLDRWNTEAFF. For the CDR3, the DNA is TGTGCCAGCAGCTTGGACAGATGGAACACTGAAGCTTTCTTT.